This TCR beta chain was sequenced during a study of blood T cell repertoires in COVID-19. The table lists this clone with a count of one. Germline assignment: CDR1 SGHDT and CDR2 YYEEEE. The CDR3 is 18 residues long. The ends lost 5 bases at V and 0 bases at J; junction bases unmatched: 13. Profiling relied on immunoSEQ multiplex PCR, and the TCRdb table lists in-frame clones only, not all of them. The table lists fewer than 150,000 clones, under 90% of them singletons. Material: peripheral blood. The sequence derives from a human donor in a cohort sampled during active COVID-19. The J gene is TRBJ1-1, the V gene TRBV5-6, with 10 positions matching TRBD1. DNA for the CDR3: TGTGCCAGCAGTTCCCTTACGACAGGGGGCCTCTTGAACACTGAAGCTTTCTTT. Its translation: CASSSLTTGGLLNTEAFF.